A selection of T cell receptor beta chains follows, all from one sample in a study. Each CDR3 protein is one row after TCRdb ran MiXCR on the RT-PCR reads. This table has more than 550,000 distinct CDR3 sequences, 14% appearing once. The sample taken for sequencing was memory CD4+ T cells from blood. The receptors here all came from a female donor in good health, serving as a healthy control. Both conserved end residues are part of each CDR3. The order of the fields is clone size, V gene, J gene, D gene, CDR3 protein, CDR3 DNA. A D gene is named only where the DNA matches it firmly. Rows may omit the clone size; those that give it use once, few, many or a size class.

size: -; V: TRBV5-1; J: TRBJ1-1; D: TRBD1; CDR3: CASSLGGTGAYTEAFF; DNA: TGCGCCAGCAGCTTGGGGGGGACAGGAGCTTATACTGAAGCTTTCTTT
size: many; V: TRBV5-1; J: TRBJ1-5; D: TRBD1; CDR3: CASSSRPGTGISARPQHF; DNA: TGCGCCAGCAGCTCTAGGCCCGGGACAGGAATATCAGCTAGGCCCCAGCATTTT
size: many; V: TRBV6-5; J: TRBJ2-2; D: -; CDR3: CASTSPNTGELFF; DNA: TGTGCCAGCACATCACCGAACACCGGGGAGCTGTTTTTT
size: few; V: TRBV12-3/TRBV12-4; J: TRBJ1-5; D: TRBD1; CDR3: CASSLGSGQGKNQPQHF; DNA: TGTGCCAGCAGTTTAGGGTCGGGACAGGGGAAGAATCAGCCCCAGCATTTT
size: many; V: TRBV7-2; J: TRBJ1-5; D: TRBD1; CDR3: CASSWTGGNQPQHF; DNA: TGTGCCAGCAGCTGGACAGGGGGCAATCAGCCCCAGCATTTT
size: many; V: TRBV18; J: TRBJ1-2; D: TRBD1; CDR3: CASSPGQGASYGYTF; DNA: TGTGCCAGCTCACCGGGACAGGGGGCTTCCTATGGCTACACCTTC
size: -; V: TRBV6-5; J: TRBJ1-1; D: TRBD1; CDR3: CASRRGTGGENTEAFF; DNA: TGTGCCAGCAGGCGCGGGACAGGGGGTGAGAACACTGAAGCTTTCTTT
size: many; V: TRBV20-1; J: TRBJ1-2; D: TRBD1; CDR3: CSPLTGGDAYGYTF; DNA: TGCAGTCCCCTAACAGGGGGCGATGCCTATGGCTACACCTTC
size: -; V: TRBV18; J: TRBJ2-4; D: -; CDR3: CASSPYRGQNIQYF; DNA: TGTGCCAGCTCACCATATAGGGGACAAAACATTCAGTACTTC
size: few; V: TRBV6-1; J: TRBJ2-3; D: -; CDR3: CASSDRASWGLLDTQYF; DNA: TGTGCCAGCAGTGATCGGGCCTCATGGGGACTTCTGGATACGCAGTATTTT
size: -; V: TRBV11-2; J: TRBJ2-7; D: -; CDR3: CASSPLGDPAYEQYF; DNA: TGTGCCAGCAGCCCGCTAGGGGATCCTGCCTACGAGCAGTACTTC
size: few; V: TRBV5-1; J: TRBJ2-3; D: TRBD2; CDR3: CASGGEYTDTQYF; DNA: TGCGCCAGCGGGGGGGAGTACACAGATACGCAGTATTTT
size: -; V: TRBV10-3; J: TRBJ2-3; D: -; CDR3: CAIRSMNSTDTQYF; DNA: TGTGCCATCAGATCTATGAATAGCACAGATACGCAGTATTTT
size: many; V: TRBV5-1; J: TRBJ1-5; D: -; CDR3: CASSYGGVSGQPQHF; DNA: TGCGCCAGCAGCTACGGCGGGGTTTCGGGTCAGCCCCAGCATTTT
size: many; V: TRBV5-1; J: TRBJ2-3; D: TRBD1; CDR3: CASSLSQTGGADTQYF; DNA: TGCGCCAGCAGCTTGTCTCAGACAGGGGGCGCAGATACGCAGTATTTT
size: few; V: TRBV9; J: TRBJ2-1; D: -; CDR3: CASSVGRGQGLNEQFF; DNA: TGTGCCAGCAGCGTAGGGAGGGGGCAAGGACTTAATGAGCAGTTCTTC
size: -; V: TRBV5-1; J: TRBJ2-2; D: TRBD1; CDR3: CASSPHRDSTTGELFF; DNA: TGCGCCAGCAGCCCACACCGGGACAGTACCACCGGGGAGCTGTTTTTT
size: many; V: TRBV5-1; J: TRBJ2-6; D: -; CDR3: CASRLMGASGANVLTF; DNA: TGCGCCAGCAGGCTGATGGGGGCCTCTGGGGCCAACGTCCTGACTTTC
size: -; V: TRBV24-1; J: TRBJ2-3; D: -; CDR3: CATSDPRLIGTTDTQYF; DNA: TGTGCCACCAGTGATCCCCGCCTGATTGGAACGACAGATACGCAGTATTTT
size: -; V: TRBV10-3; J: TRBJ1-2; D: TRBD1; CDR3: CAIRRTGGNYGYTF; DNA: TGTGCCATCAGACGGACAGGGGGTAACTATGGCTACACCTTC
size: -; V: TRBV7-2; J: TRBJ2-7; D: -; CDR3: CASSPAPGSASEQYF; DNA: TGTGCCAGCAGCCCGGCTCCCGGGAGTGCTTCCGAGCAGTACTTC
size: -; V: TRBV20-1; J: TRBJ1-6; D: -; CDR3: CSARDIKTLGPLHF; DNA: TGCAGTGCTAGAGATATAAAGACTCTTGGGCCCCTCCACTTT
size: many; V: TRBV10-3; J: TRBJ2-2; D: TRBD2; CDR3: CAISGMGLVNTGELFF; DNA: TGTGCCATCAGTGGAATGGGACTAGTAAACACCGGGGAGCTGTTTTTT
size: many; V: TRBV20-1; J: TRBJ1-2; D: -; CDR3: CSARGNEGVDYGYTF; DNA: TGCAGTGCTAGAGGGAATGAAGGGGTAGACTATGGCTACACCTTC
size: -; V: TRBV4-3; J: TRBJ2-2; D: TRBD1; CDR3: CASSQDTGAFTTGELFF; DNA: TGCGCCAGCAGCCAAGACACAGGGGCGTTTACCACCGGGGAGCTGTTTTTT
size: many; V: TRBV10-3; J: TRBJ2-7; D: -; CDR3: CAVTAASYEQYF; DNA: TGTGCCGTAACAGCGGCTTCCTACGAGCAGTACTTC
size: -; V: TRBV3-1; J: TRBJ2-7; D: -; CDR3: CASSQEAGEQYF; DNA: TGTGCCAGCAGCCAAGAAGCCGGGGAGCAGTACTTC
size: -; V: TRBV7-2; J: TRBJ2-3; D: TRBD1; CDR3: CASSFRGRLGTDTQYF; DNA: TGTGCCAGCAGCTTCAGGGGGCGCCTAGGCACAGATACGCAGTATTTT
size: many; V: TRBV5-1; J: TRBJ2-1; D: -; CDR3: CASSLIPGEGKQFF; DNA: TGCGCCAGCAGCTTGATTCCGGGGGAAGGGAAGCAGTTCTTC
size: few; V: TRBV7-3; J: TRBJ2-7; D: -; CDR3: CASSLTGGNKQYF; DNA: TGTGCCAGCAGCTTAACAGGTGGCAACAAGCAGTACTTC
size: -; V: TRBV6-4; J: TRBJ1-1; D: -; CDR3: CASRSGENTEAFF; DNA: TGTGCCAGCCGGTCTGGGGAGAACACTGAAGCTTTCTTT
size: few; V: TRBV7-9; J: TRBJ2-3; D: TRBD1; CDR3: CASSYARDRGFPDTQYF; DNA: TGTGCCAGCAGTTATGCCCGGGACAGGGGATTTCCAGATACGCAGTATTTT
size: many; V: TRBV7-2; J: TRBJ1-2; D: -; CDR3: CASSLATDSNYGYTF; DNA: TGTGCCAGCAGCTTAGCGACAGATTCTAACTATGGCTACACCTTC
size: few; V: TRBV7-2; J: TRBJ2-7; D: TRBD2; CDR3: CASSSFAGGGEQYF; DNA: TGTGCCAGCAGCTCCTTTGCGGGAGGAGGAGAGCAGTACTTC
size: few; V: TRBV5-1; J: TRBJ2-1; D: TRBD2; CDR3: CASSSTPTSGNINEQFF; DNA: TGCGCCAGCAGCTCAACGCCGACTAGCGGGAATATAAATGAGCAGTTCTTC
size: -; V: TRBV5-8; J: TRBJ2-1; D: -; CDR3: CASSLLGGTTEQFF; DNA: TGTGCCAGCAGCCTCCTGGGTGGGACCACTGAGCAGTTCTTC
size: -; V: TRBV18; J: TRBJ1-1; D: TRBD1; CDR3: CASSPTTGTGNTEAFF; DNA: TGTGCCAGCTCACCTACCACCGGGACAGGCAACACTGAAGCTTTCTTT
size: -; V: TRBV3-1; J: TRBJ2-1; D: TRBD2; CDR3: CASSQDQTSTRNEQFF; DNA: TGTGCCAGCAGCCAAGATCAGACTAGCACGAGGAATGAGCAGTTCTTC